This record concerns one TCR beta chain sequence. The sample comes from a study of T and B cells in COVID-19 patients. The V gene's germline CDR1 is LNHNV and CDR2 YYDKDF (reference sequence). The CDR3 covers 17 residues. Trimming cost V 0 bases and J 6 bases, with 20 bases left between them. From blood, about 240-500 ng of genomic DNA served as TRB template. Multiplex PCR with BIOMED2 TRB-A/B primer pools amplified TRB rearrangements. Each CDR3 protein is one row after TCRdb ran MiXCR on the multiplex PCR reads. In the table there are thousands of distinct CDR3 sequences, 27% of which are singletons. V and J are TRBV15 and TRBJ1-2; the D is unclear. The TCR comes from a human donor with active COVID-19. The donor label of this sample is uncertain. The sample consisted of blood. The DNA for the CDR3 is TGTGCCACCAGCAGAGACCTAACGATACGGGGAGGGAATGGCTACACCTTC. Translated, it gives CATSRDLTIRGGNGYTF.